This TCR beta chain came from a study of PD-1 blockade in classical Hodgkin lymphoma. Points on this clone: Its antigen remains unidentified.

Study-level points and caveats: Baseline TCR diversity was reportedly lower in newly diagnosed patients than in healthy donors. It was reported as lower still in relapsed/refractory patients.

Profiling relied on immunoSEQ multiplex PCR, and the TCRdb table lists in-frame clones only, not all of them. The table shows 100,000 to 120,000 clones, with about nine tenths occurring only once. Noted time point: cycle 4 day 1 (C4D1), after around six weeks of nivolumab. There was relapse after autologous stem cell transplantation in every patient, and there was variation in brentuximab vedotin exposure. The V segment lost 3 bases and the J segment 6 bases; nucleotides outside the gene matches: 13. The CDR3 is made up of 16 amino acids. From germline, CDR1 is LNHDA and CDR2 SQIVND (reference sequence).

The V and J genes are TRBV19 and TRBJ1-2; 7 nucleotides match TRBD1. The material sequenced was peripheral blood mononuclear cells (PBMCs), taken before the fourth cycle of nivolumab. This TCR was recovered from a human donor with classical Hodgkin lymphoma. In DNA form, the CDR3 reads TGTGCCAGTAGTATGACAGGGAGTGGGGACCCACATGGCTACACCTTC. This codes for CASSMTGSGDPHGYTF.